These 4 T cell receptor beta chains came from one sample sequenced in a study of T cells after yellow fever vaccination. TCRdb processed the 5' RACE reads anew with MiXCR; each CDR3 protein has one entry. In the table there are some 350,000 distinct CDR3 sequences, 3.5% to 4.5% of which are singletons. The material sequenced was PBMCs, taken 5 days after the yellow fever booster vaccination. The source of these receptors is a man between 18 and 35 years old who received the YFV17D yellow fever vaccine.

This clonotype has a handful of counts. V and J are TRBV20-1 and TRBJ1-3; possibly TRBD1 for D (5 bases). The germline V gene has CDR1 DFQATT and CDR2 SNEGSKA (reference sequence). This CDR3 comprises 16 residues. The V and J ends lost 2 bases and 2 bases respectively, with 16 bases between them. The CDR3 DNA is TGCAGTGCTAGACCGGCGGGGACGGCAACTGGAAACACCATATATTTT. It translates to CSARPAGTATGNTIYF.

This clonotype was counted ten times or more. The V and J genes are TRBV12-3 or TRBV12-4 and TRBJ2-1; D perhaps matches TRBD1 (6 bases). The CDR3 is made up of 13 amino acids. V lost 5 bases and J 4 bases, leaving 9 bases between the germline ends. CDR3 DNA sequence: TGTGCCAGCAGTCAAGACAGGTACAATGAGCAGTTCTTC. As protein: CASSQDRYNEQFF.

A few counts support this clonotype. The chain recombines TRBV27 with TRBJ2-5; D is possibly TRBD1 (7 bases). Looked up from germline, CDR1 is MNHEY and CDR2 is SMNVEV (reference sequence). The germline V and J ends were trimmed by 4 bases and 2 bases, with 20 bases remaining between them. This CDR3 region has 17 residues. Here the CDR3 reads CASSSNVGGQRQETQYF. CDR3 sequence (DNA): TGTGCCAGCAGTTCAAACGTGGGGGGACAGAGACAAGAGACCCAGTACTTC.

The V gene is TRBV29-1, the J gene TRBJ2-7; D remains unclear. V lost 4 bases and J lost 6, with 10 bases in between. The CDR3 is 11 amino acids. CDR1 and CDR2 from the germline V gene are SQVTM and ANQGSEA. The CDR3 loop reads CSVGWGTEQYV. The CDR3 bases are TGCAGCGTTGGTTGGGGTACCGAGCAGTACGTC.